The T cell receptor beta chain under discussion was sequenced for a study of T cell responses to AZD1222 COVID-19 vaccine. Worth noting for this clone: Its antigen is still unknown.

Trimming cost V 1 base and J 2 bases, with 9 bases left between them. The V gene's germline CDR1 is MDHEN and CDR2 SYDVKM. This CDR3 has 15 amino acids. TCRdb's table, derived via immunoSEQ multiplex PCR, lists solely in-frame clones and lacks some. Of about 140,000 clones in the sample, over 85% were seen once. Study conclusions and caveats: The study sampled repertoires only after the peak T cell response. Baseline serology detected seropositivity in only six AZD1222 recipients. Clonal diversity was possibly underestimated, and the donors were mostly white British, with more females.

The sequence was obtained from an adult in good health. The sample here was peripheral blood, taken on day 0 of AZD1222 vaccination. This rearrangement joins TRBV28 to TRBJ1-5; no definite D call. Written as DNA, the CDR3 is TGTGCCAGCAGTTTATTCGGGGTTGGCAATCAGCCCCAGCATTTT. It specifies CASSLFGVGNQPQHF.